Each of the 30 T cell receptor beta chains below was sequenced from the same sample in a study of shared T cell receptors in the human thymus. The protocol was immunoSEQ multiplex PCR, while the TCRdb copy is restricted to in-frame clones and leaves out a portion. The table lists hundreds of thousands of clones, 70% to 90% of them singletons. The data were also submitted as part of a second study, on human thymus T cells.

Input material: thymocytes. These receptors originate from a girl under three years old with a congenital heart defect.

This clone was observed once. The chain has TRBV11-2 and TRBJ2-5, with 10 nucleotides matching TRBD1. Germline trimming cut 4 bases from V and 4 bases from J; bases unmatched to any gene: 15. Germline CDR1 SGHAT, CDR2 FQNNGV. CDR3 size: 18 residues. CDR3 loop: CASSSLRQGAPLRETQYF. The CDR3 nucleotides are TGTGCCAGCAGCTCCTTACGACAGGGGGCGCCCCTCCGAGAGACCCAGTACTTC.

The V gene is TRBV7-6, the J gene TRBJ2-7, with D unclear. V lost 0 bases and J 2 bases, leaving 8 bases between the germline ends. Germline lookup yields CDR1 SGHVS and CDR2 FNYEAQ. This CDR3 comprises 14 residues. The CDR3 is CASSLAGSPYEQYF. CDR3 nucleotide sequence: TGTGCCAGCAGCTTAGCGGGCAGTCCCTACGAGCAGTACTTC.

This clone has a handful of counts. V is TRBV28 and J is TRBJ1-2; TRBD1 is a possible D gene (5 bases). V shed 2 bases and J shed 0 bases, with 13 bases lying between them. This CDR3 region has 16 residues. The germline gives CDR1 MDHEN, CDR2 SYDVKM. CDR3 region: CASSLPTEQSNYGYTF. CDR3 bases: TGTGCCAGCAGTTTACCGACAGAACAATCTAACTATGGCTACACCTTC.

The V call is TRBV11-2, the J call TRBJ2-7; D not resolved. The germline V gene has CDR1 SGHAT and CDR2 FQNNGV. V was shortened by 4 bases and J by 0 bases, with 10 bases between the two germline ends. The CDR3 runs 14 residues. The CDR3 region is CASSSGEASYEQYF. The CDR3 DNA follows: TGTGCCAGCAGCTCGGGTGAGGCCTCCTACGAGCAGTACTTC.

DNA of the CDR3: TGTGCCAGCAGCTCGGGACAGGTCGTCACGACTAATGAAAAACTGTTTTTT. Its protein is CASSSGQVVTTNEKLFF. The chain uses TRBV9 and TRBJ1-4, with 8 bases identical to TRBD1. V was clipped by 4 bases and J by 2 bases; unmatched bases: 10. The CDR3 length is 17 residues. The V gene's germline CDR1 is SGDLS and CDR2 YYNGEE.

This clone was counted a single time. This chain links TRBV14 with TRBJ1-5, with TRBD1 matching 10 bases. CDR1 and CDR2 (germline): SGHDN, FVKESK. Germline trimming cut 2 bases from V and 2 bases from J; bases unmatched to any gene: 6. The CDR3 runs 17 residues. Here the CDR3 reads CASSQPGQGIGNQPQHF. The CDR3 region has the DNA TGTGCCAGCAGCCAACCGGGACAGGGGATCGGCAATCAGCCCCAGCATTTT.

The V gene is TRBV7-3, the J gene TRBJ2-2; 12 nucleotides match TRBD2. Germline V CDR1 and CDR2: SGHTA, FQGTGA. This CDR3 has 19 amino acids. The trim removed 4 bases at V and 5 bases at J, leaving 14 bases unmatched. This CDR3 reads CASSSTSGGFRGGTGELFF. CDR3 coding DNA: TGTGCCAGCAGCTCGACTAGCGGGGGATTTCGGGGCGGTACCGGGGAGCTGTTTTTT.

J is TRBJ2-2 and V is TRBV28, with 11 bases matching TRBD1. The V and J ends lost 7 bases and 2 bases, in that order; junction bases with no gene match: 6. The CDR3 is 16 amino acids. Germline V CDR1 and CDR2: MDHEN, SYDVKM. The CDR3 spells CASTRRTGGNTGELFF. The DNA of the CDR3 is TGTGCCAGCACCCGGCGGACAGGGGGCAACACCGGGGAGCTGTTTTTT.

There are a few counts of this clone. The J gene is TRBJ2-7, the V gene TRBV6-1; TRBD1 aligns across 7 bases. The CDR3 loop spans 11 amino acids. Trimming took 11 bases from V and 4 from J; bases not matched to a gene: 5. In germline, CDR1 is MNHNS, CDR2 SASEGT. The CDR3 region has the DNA TGTGCCTGCCGGGACAGATACGAGCAGTACTTC. Translating it yields CACRDRYEQYF.

This clone was detected only once. The rearrangement joins TRBV6-5 to TRBJ2-7; tentative D call: TRBD1 (6 bases). The ends were cut back, 1 base at V and 3 bases at J, with 13 bases in the middle. This CDR3 contains 15 residues. Germline V gene data show CDR1 as MNHEY and CDR2 as SVGAGI. The CDR3 coding sequence is TGTGCCAGCAGTTACTATTGGGGGCCGTACTACGAGCAGTACTTC. As protein: CASSYYWGPYYEQYF.

The rearrangement joins TRBV2 to TRBJ1-4, with D perhaps matching TRBD1 (6 bases). This CDR3 is built from 16 residues. V dropped 5 bases and J dropped 0 bases, with 13 bases sitting between them. The germline gives CDR1 SNHLY, CDR2 FYNNEI. The CDR3 spells CASSQGPSATNEKLFF. The CDR3 nucleotides read TGTGCCAGCAGTCAGGGGCCGAGCGCAACTAATGAAAAACTGTTTTTT.

The chain joins TRBV4-3 to TRBJ1-2, with D perhaps matching TRBD1 (6 bases). This CDR3 comprises 16 residues. V was pared by 1 base and J by 7 bases, with 19 bases between. CDR1 and CDR2 from the germline V gene are LGHNA and YSLEER. DNA of the CDR3: TGCGCCAGCAGCCAAGCCAGGGGAGTAGGATCTGGTGGCTACACCTTC. This encodes CASSQARGVGSGGYTF.

The genes are TRBV27 and TRBJ2-1; 8 bases are shared with TRBD1. V lost 2 bases and J lost 9; bases outside the gene matches: 15. From germline, CDR1 is MNHEY and CDR2 SMNVEV (reference sequence). The CDR3 contains 17 residues. This CDR3 is CASSLKDRAGPRAEQFF. DNA for the CDR3: TGTGCCAGCAGTTTAAAGGACAGGGCAGGTCCCAGGGCTGAGCAGTTCTTC.

The gene calls are TRBV19 and TRBJ1-4; 7 bases align to TRBD1. This CDR3 has 17 residues. Germline values: CDR1 LNHDA, CDR2 SQIVND (reference sequence). Trimming took 4 bases from V and 0 from J; bases not matched to a gene: 8. The CDR3 loop is CASSNRDSSSTNEKLFF. The CDR3 DNA follows: TGTGCCAGTAGTAATCGGGACAGTTCCTCAACTAATGAAAAACTGTTTTTT.

This rearrangement joins TRBV6-1 to TRBJ2-5; 7 bases align to TRBD2. Germline V lookup: CDR1 MNHNS, CDR2 SASEGT. CDR3 length equals 15 residues. Germline trimming cut 6 bases from V and 1 base from J; bases unmatched to any gene: 8. The CDR3 sequence: CASRAPERGQETQYF. The CDR3, as DNA: TGTGCCAGCAGGGCTCCCGAGCGGGGCCAAGAGACCCAGTACTTC.

CDR3 DNA sequence: TGTGCCAGCTCAAGGCGAACAGGGCGCACTGAAGCTTTCTTT. Amino acid sequence: CASSRRTGRTEAFF. The rearrangement uses TRBV18 and TRBJ1-1, with a tentative D call TRBD1 (6 bases). Per the germline V gene, CDR1 is KGHSH and CDR2 is LQKENI. V lost 5 bases and J lost 4, with 14 bases in between. CDR3 size: 14 residues.

CDR3 sequence (DNA): TGCAGTGCTAGAGAAGCACGGGAGCAGTTCTTC. It translates to CSAREAREQFF. The chain is built from TRBV20-1 and TRBJ2-1, with D unclear. This CDR3 has 11 residues. Trimming pared 0 bases from V and 10 bases from J, leaving 7 bases between. In germline, CDR1 is DFQATT, CDR2 SNEGSKA (reference sequence).

The chain couples TRBV10-2 to TRBJ1-1; D ambiguous. The CDR3 has 13 residues. Germline CDR1 is WSHSY and CDR2 is SAAADI. Trimming left V 8 bases short and J 0 bases short, with 10 bases between. For the CDR3, the DNA is TGCGCCAGCCGAGGGCACATGAACACTGAAGCTTTCTTT. Its translation is CASRGHMNTEAFF.

This clone was seen just once. The chain employs TRBV6-5 and TRBJ1-1, with D hard to call. The germline V gene encodes CDR1 MNHEY and CDR2 SVGAGI. This CDR3 comprises 15 residues. Trimming removed 5 bases at V and 2 bases at J, with 15 bases between. The CDR3 loop is CASSAPATGNTEAFF. For the CDR3, the DNA is TGTGCCAGCAGTGCCCCAGCTACGGGTAACACTGAAGCTTTCTTT.

The V and J genes are TRBV6-5 and TRBJ2-3, with D possibly TRBD1 on 6 matching bases. V lost 2 bases and J lost 2, with 11 bases in between. Looked up from germline, CDR1 is MNHEY and CDR2 is SVGAGI. This CDR3 is 15 amino acids long. This chain's CDR3 is CASSYRGQNTDTQYF. In DNA form, the CDR3 reads TGTGCCAGCAGTTACCGCGGACAGAACACAGATACGCAGTATTTT.

The chain has TRBV14 and TRBJ2-1, with 11 bases aligning to TRBD1. Germline V lookup: CDR1 SGHDN, CDR2 FVKESK. V shed 4 bases and J 8 bases; nucleotides not matched to a gene: 7. The CDR3 runs 15 residues. CDR3 DNA sequence: TGTGCCAGCAGCCCTTGGGGACAGGGGGGTGATGAGCAGTTCTTC. It yields the protein CASSPWGQGGDEQFF.

V and J are TRBV6-5 and TRBJ1-1; weak D call: TRBD1 (6 bases). V was trimmed by 0 bases and J by 2 bases, leaving 13 bases between them. Germline loops: CDR1 MNHEY, CDR2 SVGAGI. The CDR3 sequence is 16 residues long. The CDR3 coding sequence is TGTGCCAGCAGTTACTCGAAGACAGGTCCAAACACTGAAGCTTTCTTT. It is translated as CASSYSKTGPNTEAFF.

CDR3: CASSQWVIQEGSYGYTF. The CDR3 nucleotides read TGTGCCAGCAGCCAATGGGTCATTCAGGAGGGCTCCTATGGCTACACCTTC. The rearrangement links TRBV14 to TRBJ1-2; D is ambiguous. CDR3 length: 17 residues. The germline V gene encodes CDR1 SGHDN and CDR2 FVKESK. The V end was cut by 2 bases, the J end by 4 bases, with 20 bases between.

This clone was seen once. The chain has TRBV6-6 and TRBJ1-1, with D possibly matching TRBD1 (5 bases). The V end was cut by 8 bases, the J end by 5 bases, with 9 bases between. Per the germline V gene, CDR1 is MNHNY and CDR2 is SVGAGI (reference sequence). The CDR3 loop spans 11 amino acids. The chain's CDR3 is CASEKGTEAFF. The CDR3 bases are TGTGCCAGCGAAAAGGGGACTGAAGCTTTCTTT.

This clone was detected a few times. The J gene is TRBJ2-3, the V gene TRBV19, with D perhaps TRBD1 (5 bases). Trimming took off 1 base at V and 3 bases at J, with 8 bases between the two ends. CDR1 is LNHDA, CDR2 SQIVND, per germline (reference sequence). The CDR3 is 14 amino acids. As DNA, the CDR3 is TGTGCCAGTAGTATAGGACAGATAACAGATACGCAGTATTTT. This translates into CASSIGQITDTQYF.

The V and J genes are TRBV28 and TRBJ2-6; no reliable D call. V lost 0 bases and J lost 2, with 5 bases in between. The CDR3 is made up of 15 amino acids. Germline V CDR1 and CDR2: MDHEN, SYDVKM. CDR3: CASSLCLPGANVLTF. The CDR3 nucleotides are TGTGCCAGCAGTTTATGCCTACCTGGGGCCAACGTCCTGACTTTC.

This clone was detected a few times. Compared with germline, one end of the junction differs, possibly owing to a read error. The CDR3 is CASTYGDRTEPYNSPLHF. The CDR3 nucleotides are TGTGCTAGCACCTACGGGGACAGGACCGAACCTTATAATTCACCCCTCCACTTT. J is TRBJ1-6 and V is TRBV7-7; TRBD1 matches 8 bases. From germline, CDR1 is SSHAT and CDR2 FNYEAQ (reference sequence). The CDR3 is 18 amino acids. Together with reference TRBV7-7 and TRBJ1-6, the CDR3 gives the full variable domain: GAGVSQSPRYKVTKRGQDVTLRCDPISSHATLYWYQQALGQGPEFLTYFNYEAQPDKSGLPSDRFSAERPEGSISTLTIQRTEQRDSAMYRCASTYGDRTEPYNSPLHFGNGTRLTVT.

The rearrangement links TRBV11-2 to TRBJ2-7; weak D call: TRBD2 (5 bases). In germline, CDR1 is SGHAT, CDR2 FQNNGV. This CDR3 has 16 residues. V was shortened by 4 bases and J by 0 bases, with 16 bases between the two germline ends. CDR3 in DNA: TGTGCCAGCAGCTCCGGGGTTGAGGACGGCTCCTACGAGCAGTACTTC. Its translation: CASSSGVEDGSYEQYF.

There are a few counts of this clone. This chain's CDR3 is CASSGTSGGQDTGELFF. In DNA, the CDR3 is TGCGCCAGCTCCGGGACTAGCGGGGGGCAGGACACCGGGGAGCTGTTTTTT. V usage is TRBV5-1 and J usage is TRBJ2-2; 15 bases fit TRBD2. J gave up 3 bases and V 7 bases, and 7 bases lay outside the gene matches. Germline V gene lookup returns CDR1 SGHRS and CDR2 YFSETQ. CDR3 length: 17 amino acids.

The rearrangement uses TRBV7-9 and TRBJ2-5, with TRBD2 identical over 12 bases. The CDR3 is 15 residues long. Germline CDR1 is SEHNR and CDR2 is FQNEAQ (reference sequence). After removal of 5 bases from V and 13 bases from J, the junction contained 14 bases not matched to a gene. CDR3 coding DNA: TGTGCCAGCAGCCCTAGCGGGGGGGGCAGTTTAAACCGGTACTTC. It encodes CASSPSGGGSLNRYF.